This TCR beta chain was identified in a study of blood T cell repertoires in COVID-19. Germline V gene data show CDR1 as MNHEY and CDR2 as SVGEGT. The germline V and J ends were trimmed by 6 bases and 0 bases, with 18 bases remaining between them. The CDR3 is made up of 16 amino acids. Data came from immunoSEQ multiplex PCR; TCRdb stores just in-frame clones and leaves some out. The table has 150,000 to 190,000 clones, 80% to 90% seen once. The receptor was isolated from a woman aged 70-85 years with acute or convalescent COVID-19. This chain joins TRBV6-2 or TRBV6-3 and TRBJ2-7; D may be TRBD2 (6 bases). Sequenced material: peripheral blood. The CDR3 loop is CASSDPGVSSSYEQYF. The CDR3 DNA sequence: TGTGCCAGCAGCGACCCGGGGGTTTCCTCCTCCTACGAGCAGTACTTC.